The 17 T cell receptor beta chains below all came from one sample that was sequenced in a study of T-cell memory formation after mild COVID-19. Using its own MiXCR run on the 5' RACE reads, TCRdb lists one record per CDR3 protein. The sample lists 160,000 or so distinct CDR3 sequences, roughly 30% occurring once. The sequenced sample was PBMCs or a T cell subset sorted from them (not recorded which). Every receptor here comes from an adult woman who had mild COVID-19 (a few samples of this study predate the infection). Cell type and time point are not known.

This chain links TRBV7-2 with TRBJ1-2, with D unclear. The CDR3 covers 13 residues. The germline CDR1 and CDR2 sequences are SGHTA and FQGNSA. Trimming stripped 5 bases from V and 3 bases from J, with 10 bases between. CDR3 DNA: TGTGCCAGCAGCCGAGAGAGGGACTATGGCTACACCTTC. Translating it yields CASSRERDYGYTF.

The CDR3, as DNA: TGTGCCAGCAGTTTAACTCCCAGGGGAGGCAATCAGCCCCAGCATTTT. Protein: CASSLTPRGGNQPQHF. The chain carries TRBV12-3 or TRBV12-4 and TRBJ1-5, with D possibly being TRBD1 (6 bases). V was pared by 2 bases and J by 2 bases, with 13 bases between. The CDR3 consists of 16 residues.

The chain employs TRBV20-1 and TRBJ2-5; 8 bases line up with TRBD1. V was pared by 4 bases and J by 4 bases, with 14 bases of the junction left unmatched. Germline V CDR1 and CDR2: DFQATT, SNEGSKA (reference sequence). The CDR3 is made up of 16 amino acids. In DNA form, the CDR3 reads TGCAGTGCTATTTTAGGACAGGGCAATCGTCGAGAGACCCAGTACTTC. This sequence encodes CSAILGQGNRRETQYF.

J is TRBJ1-1 and V is TRBV19, with 9 bases lining up with TRBD1. This CDR3 comprises 16 residues. Germline assignment: CDR1 LNHDA and CDR2 SQIVND (reference sequence). J gave up 1 base and V 4 bases, and 7 bases lay outside the gene matches. CDR3: CASSTRPGQGNTEAFF. The CDR3, as DNA: TGTGCCAGTAGTACTAGACCGGGACAGGGGAACACTGAAGCTTTCTTT. The entire variable domain, with the rest obtained from reference TRBV19 and TRBJ1-1, is as follows: DGGITQSPKYLFRKEGQNVTLSCEQNLNHDAMYWYRQDPGQGLRLIYYSQIVNDFQKGDIAEGYSVSREKKESFPLTVTSAQKNPTAFYLCASSTRPGQGNTEAFFGQGTRLTVV.

The chain has TRBV7-9 and TRBJ2-5; D gene uncertain. The germline V gene has CDR1 SEHNR and CDR2 FQNEAQ (reference sequence). Trimming left V 7 bases short and J 7 bases short, with 10 bases between. CDR3 length equals 11 residues. The CDR3 region has the DNA TGTGCCAGCACCCCCGGTGGGACCCAGTACTTC. Translated, it gives CASTPGGTQYF.

The rearrangement joins TRBV19 to TRBJ2-1; 9 bases agree with TRBD2. Germline assignment: CDR1 LNHDA and CDR2 SQIVND (reference sequence). The ends lost 3 bases at V and 2 bases at J; junction bases unmatched: 2. The CDR3 runs to 15 residues. The CDR3 loop reads CASSIAGGTYNEQFF. Written as DNA, the CDR3 is TGTGCCAGTAGTATCGCGGGAGGGACCTACAATGAGCAGTTCTTC.

This chain connects TRBV7-2 to TRBJ2-7; D gene ambiguous. The CDR3 runs to 15 residues. Germline CDR1 reads SGHTA; CDR2 reads FQGNSA. V lost 5 bases and J 3 bases, leaving 17 bases between the germline ends. The CDR3 DNA reads TGTGCCAGCAGCGACCGAGGCAGAAAAAACTACGAGCAGTACTTC. Translated, it gives CASSDRGRKNYEQYF.

The chain employs TRBV9 and TRBJ2-1, with TRBD2 identical over 10 bases. The CDR3 is 15 amino acids. Germline CDR1 and CDR2: SGDLS and YYNGEE. V lost 0 bases and J lost 8; bases outside the gene matches: 5. The CDR3 reads CASSVASGSIHEQFF. In DNA, the CDR3 is TGTGCCAGCAGCGTAGCTAGCGGGAGTATCCATGAGCAGTTCTTC.

The chain combines TRBV12-3 or TRBV12-4 with TRBJ1-3, with 7 bases fitting TRBD1. The CDR3 consists of 17 residues. V lost 5 bases and J lost 0; bases outside the gene matches: 10. The chain's CDR3 is CASSRRSGTASGNTIYF. CDR3 DNA: TGTGCCAGCAGTCGCCGATCTGGGACAGCCTCTGGAAACACCATATATTTT.

By sample fraction, this clonotype is medium-sized (0.01 to 0.1%). The CDR3 coding sequence is TGCAGTGCCCAAGGGCGGGAACCCAATGAGCAGTTCTTC. Amino acids: CSAQGREPNEQFF. This chain connects TRBV20-1 to TRBJ2-1, with D perhaps TRBD2 (6 bases). The V end was cut by 6 bases, the J end by 6 bases, with 15 bases between. Germline values: CDR1 DFQATT, CDR2 SNEGSKA (reference sequence). This CDR3 has 13 residues.

V and J are TRBV29-1 and TRBJ2-7, with a tentative D call TRBD2 (5 bases). The CDR3 length is 14 residues. V was shortened by 6 bases and J by 4 bases, with 19 bases between the two germline ends. Per germline, CDR1 SQVTM and CDR2 ANQGSEA. The CDR3, as DNA: TGCAGCGTCTCCTCGGGATTAGGGAATTACGAGCAGTACTTC. Translating it yields CSVSSGLGNYEQYF.

The chain has TRBV7-2 and TRBJ2-1; weak D call: TRBD1 (5 bases). V lost 5 bases and J lost 5, with 19 bases in between. The CDR3 extends over 16 amino acids. Germline V gene data show CDR1 as SGHTA and CDR2 as FQGNSA. As DNA, the CDR3 is TGTGCCAGCAGCGCCGTGTTACTGGGCAGGGACAATGAGCAGTTCTTC. Its protein is CASSAVLLGRDNEQFF.

In this sample, this clonotype turned up a few times. The rearrangement links TRBV12-3 or TRBV12-4 to TRBJ2-3; no clear D. With 5 bases removed from V and 11 bases from J, the gap between germline ends came to 23 bases. The CDR3 has 15 amino acids. The CDR3: CASSPLRSVMMGQYF. CDR3 nucleotides: TGTGCCAGCAGTCCCCTACGATCCGTTATGATGGGGCAGTATTTT.

This clonotype appeared a few times. The chain combines TRBV12-3 or TRBV12-4 with TRBJ1-5; TRBD1 matches 7 bases. The CDR3 is 14 residues long. V lost 7 bases, J lost 4 bases, and 7 bases stayed unmatched. The DNA of the CDR3 is TGTGCCAGCAAGCGGGACAGTCCGAATCAGCCCCAGCATTTT. It codes for CASKRDSPNQPQHF.

This clonotype was recorded a few times. CDR3 in DNA: TGTGCCAGCAGTTGGGTCAGCCAAGAGACCCAGTACTTC. Its protein product is CASSWVSQETQYF. The chain couples TRBV7-3 to TRBJ2-5; D is unclear. From germline, CDR1 is SGHTA and CDR2 FQGTGA. This CDR3 comprises 13 residues. V was cut by 6 bases and J by 1 base, with 9 bases left in between.

In its sample, this clonotype was seen a few times. The chain joins TRBV9 to TRBJ2-2, with 7 nucleotides matching TRBD2. The CDR3 extends over 15 amino acids. J lost 4 bases, V lost 3 bases, and 6 bases had no gene match. Looked up from germline, CDR1 is SGDLS and CDR2 is YYNGEE. The CDR3 DNA reads TGTGCCAGCAGCGGGGCGGGAGCATCCACCGGGGAGCTGTTTTTT. It encodes CASSGAGASTGELFF.

The rearrangement uses TRBV15 and TRBJ2-1; 12 positions agree with TRBD2. This CDR3 has 14 residues. Per germline, CDR1 LNHNV and CDR2 YYDKDF (reference sequence). V lost 7 bases to trimming and J lost 7 bases; unmatched junction nucleotides: 5. CDR3 coding DNA: TGTGCCACCACTAGCGGGAGGGCTAAGAATGAGCAGTTCTTC. Encoded protein: CATTSGRAKNEQFF.